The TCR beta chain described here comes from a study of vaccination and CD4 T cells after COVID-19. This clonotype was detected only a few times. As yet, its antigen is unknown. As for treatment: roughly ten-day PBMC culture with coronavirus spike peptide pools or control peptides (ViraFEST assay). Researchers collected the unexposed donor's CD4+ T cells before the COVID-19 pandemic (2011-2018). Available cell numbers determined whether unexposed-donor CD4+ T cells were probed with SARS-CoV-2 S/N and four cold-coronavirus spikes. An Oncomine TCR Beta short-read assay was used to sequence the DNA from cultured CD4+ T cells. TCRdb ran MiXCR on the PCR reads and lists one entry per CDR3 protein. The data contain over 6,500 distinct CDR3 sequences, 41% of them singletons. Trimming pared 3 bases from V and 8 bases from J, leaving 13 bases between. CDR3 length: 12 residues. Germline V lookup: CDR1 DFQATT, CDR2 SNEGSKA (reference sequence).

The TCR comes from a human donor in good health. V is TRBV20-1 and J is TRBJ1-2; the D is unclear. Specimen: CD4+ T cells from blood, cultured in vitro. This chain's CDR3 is CSASAADEGYTF. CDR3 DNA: TGCAGTGCTAGTGCGGCGGATGAAGGCTACACCTTC.